Presented here are 2 T cell receptor beta chains from one specimen sequenced in a study of control samples from healthy donors and cancer patients. Generated by immunoSEQ multiplex PCR, the TCRdb table keeps only in-frame clones and is missing some. This table holds 70,000 to 80,000 clones, about four fifths found once. Material: blood. These receptors came from a man aged 50-60 years in good health.

The chain recombines TRBV6-4 with TRBJ1-4, with TRBD1 matching 7 bases. The CDR3 consists of 15 residues. V lost 2 bases, J lost 8 bases, and 8 bases stayed unmatched. From germline, CDR1 is MRHNA and CDR2 SNTAGT. The CDR3 reads CASSDMKGAMEKLFF. In nucleotides, the CDR3 is TGTGCCAGCAGTGACATGAAGGGGGCGATGGAAAAACTGTTTTTT.

This clone has a handful of counts. The chain recombines TRBV2 with TRBJ1-5; D gene ambiguous. Trimming pared 4 bases from V and 5 bases from J, leaving 9 bases between. The germline gives CDR1 SNHLY, CDR2 FYNNEI. The CDR3 is 13 residues long. CDR3 in amino acids: CASSGEGYQPQHF. The CDR3 DNA sequence: TGTGCCAGCAGTGGGGAGGGATATCAGCCCCAGCATTTT.